This TCR beta chain emerged from a study of immune evolution from preneoplasia to lung adenocarcinoma. Study results and caveats: Later-stage lesions appeared to have more T cells, more diversity, less clonality.

Generated by immunoSEQ multiplex PCR, the TCRdb table keeps only in-frame clones and is missing some. The sample holds roughly 9,000 clones, around 85% seen once. Concerning this clone: The antigen remains undetermined.

This TCR came from an older donor with lung adenocarcinoma. The specimen was FFPE minimally invasive lung adenocarcinoma tissue.

CDR3 DNA sequence: TGTGCCAGCAGCGTAAGTATAGTCGCAGATACGCAGTATTTT. It specifies CASSVSIVADTQYF. J is TRBJ2-3 and V is TRBV9; the D is unclear. Trimming pared 1 base from V and 4 bases from J, leaving 10 bases between. Germline V gene data show CDR1 as SGDLS and CDR2 as YYNGEE. The CDR3 has 14 residues.